Listed here are 27 T cell receptor beta chains from one sample, sequenced in a study of T cell repertoires in cytomegalovirus infection (dated by TCRdb to the late 2010s). These reads were obtained on an Illumina HiSeq 1500. TCRdb cleaned the public reads at Q25 with fastp, built clones with MiXCR and kept in-frame beta chains. Identical CDR3 proteins give one entry, which carries the most common genes and DNA. This sample lists some 680,000 distinct CDR3 sequences; approximately 34% were detected once. Under 3% of the sample is held by the ten biggest clonotypes. The specimen sequenced was PBMCs. These TCRs come from a human donor in good health (CMV status not recorded). Some clones in this sample may be carry-over from other donors' samples.

This clonotype was counted many times. V gene TRBV7-3 combines with J gene TRBJ2-3, with D unresolved. This CDR3 contains 14 residues. Deletions cut 5 bases from V and 2 bases from J, with 11 bases between. The germline CDR1 and CDR2 sequences are SGHTA and FQGTGA. Here the CDR3 DNA reads TGTGCCAGCAGCCTCGGCGGTACCACAGATACGCAGTATTTT. This codes for CASSLGGTTDTQYF.

This chain links TRBV6-1 with TRBJ1-5; D possibly corresponds to TRBD1 (6 bases). Deletions cut 2 bases from V and 6 bases from J, with 8 bases between. This CDR3 comprises 13 residues. Germline CDR1 is MNHNS and CDR2 is SASEGT. The CDR3 loop reads CASSEQGPQPQHF. CDR3 sequence (DNA): TGTGCCAGCAGTGAACAGGGGCCTCAGCCCCAGCATTTT.

The chain links TRBV6-6 to TRBJ2-1; D gene unclear. The CDR3 has 12 residues. Germline V gives CDR1 MNHNY, CDR2 SVGAGI (reference sequence). V lost 5 bases, J lost 7 bases, and 9 bases lay in between. The DNA for the CDR3 is TGTGCCAGCAGTCCTGACCAAAATGAGCAGTTCTTC. It specifies CASSPDQNEQFF.

In its sample, this clonotype was seen a few times. The chain combines TRBV2 with TRBJ2-1, with 14 bases matching TRBD2. The CDR3 has 15 residues. After removal of 7 bases from V and 6 bases from J, the junction contained 5 bases not matched to a gene. Per germline, CDR1 SNHLY and CDR2 FYNNEI. The CDR3 loop is CASTRGLAGANEQFF. Here the CDR3 DNA reads TGTGCCAGCACCCGGGGACTAGCGGGAGCCAATGAGCAGTTCTTC.

This clonotype was detected ten times or more. This sequence joins TRBV7-2 and TRBJ2-7; 8 bases line up with TRBD1. Germline V gene data show CDR1 as SGHTA and CDR2 as FQGNSA. The V and J ends lost 5 bases and 5 bases, in that order; junction bases with no gene match: 5. The CDR3 has 13 residues. CDR3 bases: TGTGCCAGCAGCAGGAAACAGGGGGACGAGCAGTACTTC. As protein: CASSRKQGDEQYF. Variable domain in full (rest from reference TRBV7-2 and TRBJ2-7): GAGVSQSPSNKVTEKGKDVELRCDPISGHTALYWYRQSLGQGLEFLIYFQGNSAPDKSGLPSDRFSAERTGGSVSTLTIQRTQQEDSAVYLCASSRKQGDEQYFGPGTRLTVT.

The genes are TRBV7-9 and TRBJ2-7, with 8 positions matching TRBD2. The germline V gene has CDR1 SEHNR and CDR2 FQNEAQ (reference sequence). Trimming at V came to 6 bases and at J to 3 bases, leaving 13 bases not matched to a gene. This CDR3 comprises 16 residues. The CDR3 region is CASRPSGGHGSYEQYF. CDR3 bases: TGTGCCAGCAGGCCCTCGGGGGGGCACGGGAGCTACGAGCAGTACTTC.

The gene calls are TRBV7-6 and TRBJ1-1, with D perhaps matching TRBD1 (5 bases). The CDR3 runs 12 residues. V shed 4 bases and J shed 14 bases, with 17 bases lying between them. Germline CDR1 and CDR2: SGHVS and FNYEAQ. As DNA, the CDR3 is TGTGCCAGCAGCTCGTGGGGCTCTGAATCATTCTTT. Protein sequence: CASSSWGSESFF.

This clonotype appeared many times. J is TRBJ2-7 and V is TRBV4-2, with TRBD2 identical over 9 bases. Germline V gene sequence: CDR1 LGHNA, CDR2 YNFKEQ. The CDR3 is 15 residues long. V shed 1 base and J 1 base; nucleotides not matched to a gene: 2. The CDR3 spells CASSQGTSESYEQYF. DNA of the CDR3: TGTGCCAGCAGCCAAGGGACTAGCGAATCCTACGAGCAGTACTTC.

The chain couples TRBV28 to TRBJ1-5; 9 bases are a match to TRBD1. Germline trimming cut 5 bases from V and 9 bases from J; bases unmatched to any gene: 14. Germline CDR1 and CDR2: MDHEN and SYDVKM. CDR3 size: 16 residues. The CDR3 DNA reads as TGTGCCAGCAGTCCGGAGGGACAGGGTGCTTTTTCGCCCCAGCATTTT. It encodes CASSPEGQGAFSPQHF. The entire variable domain, with the rest obtained from reference TRBV28 and TRBJ1-5, is as follows: DVKVTQSSRYLVKRTGEKVFLECVQDMDHENMFWYRQDPGLGLRLIYFSYDVKMKEKGDIPEGYSVSREKKERFSLILESASTNQTSMYLCASSPEGQGAFSPQHFGDGTRLSIL.

This chain uses TRBV5-6 with TRBJ1-2, with 8 bases matching TRBD1. CDR3 length: 14 amino acids. V shed 7 bases, J shed 5 bases, and the junction held 10 bases outside the gene matches. The germline V gene has CDR1 SGHDT and CDR2 YYEEEE. The DNA of the CDR3 is TGTGCCAGCGGCGGACAGGGACCGATTTATGGCTACACCTTC. This encodes CASGGQGPIYGYTF.

This chain joins TRBV6-1 and TRBJ1-2; 9 positions agree with TRBD1. The CDR3 sequence is 16 residues long. CDR1 is MNHNS and CDR2 is SASEGT in the germline V gene. With 6 bases clipped from V and 4 bases from J, the junction kept 12 bases outside the gene matches. The CDR3 sequence: CASSRTGVFLLYGYTF. The CDR3 DNA sequence: TGTGCCAGCAGCCGGACAGGGGTTTTTTTGCTCTATGGCTACACCTTC.

This clonotype occurred many times. The chain carries TRBV7-2 and TRBJ1-1; TRBD1 matches 10 bases. CDR1 is SGHTA and CDR2 is FQGNSA in the germline V gene. The CDR3 covers 20 residues. Trimming took 2 bases from V and 0 from J; bases not matched to a gene: 15. The CDR3 coding sequence is TGTGCCAGCAGCTTACCCCGCTCATCGGACAGGGGGAGGATGAACACTGAAGCTTTCTTT. Protein: CASSLPRSSDRGRMNTEAFF. The full variable domain, with the rest looked up from reference TRBV7-2 and TRBJ1-1, is GAGVSQSPSNKVTEKGKDVELRCDPISGHTALYWYRQSLGQGLEFLIYFQGNSAPDKSGLPSDRFSAERTGGSVSTLTIQRTQQEDSAVYLCASSLPRSSDRGRMNTEAFFGQGTRLTVV.

This clonotype showed up just a few times. The genes are TRBV13 and TRBJ1-1; D is perhaps TRBD1 (5 bases). The CDR3 covers 14 residues. Germline CDR1 is PRHDT and CDR2 is FYEKMQ (reference sequence). With 6 bases removed from V and 1 base from J, the gap between germline ends came to 12 bases. The DNA for the CDR3 is TGTGCCAGCAGAATGGACAAATCGAACACTGAAGCTTTCTTT. It translates to CASRMDKSNTEAFF. The whole variable domain, filled in from reference TRBV13 and TRBJ1-1, reads AAGVIQSPRHLIKEKRETATLKCYPIPRHDTVYWYQQGPGQDPQFLISFYEKMQSDKGSIPDRFSAQQFSDYHSELNMSSLELGDSALYFCASRMDKSNTEAFFGQGTRLTVV.

This chain connects TRBV4-2 to TRBJ1-1; D perhaps matches TRBD1 (5 bases). The CDR3 runs 14 residues. In germline, CDR1 is LGHNA, CDR2 YNFKEQ. V was pared by 1 base and J by 4 bases, with 10 bases between. DNA for the CDR3: TGTGCCAGCAGCCAAGGGGAAGGGGTCACTGAAGCTTTCTTT. It specifies CASSQGEGVTEAFF.

This clonotype appeared a few times. The chain combines TRBV5-1 with TRBJ2-7; D perhaps matches TRBD1 (5 bases). Germline V gene lookup returns CDR1 SGHRS and CDR2 YFSETQ. The CDR3 spans 14 residues. V lost 2 bases to trimming and J lost 4 bases, with 13 bases between them. The CDR3 protein is CASSLQGVPYEQYF. The CDR3 nucleotides are TGCGCCAGCAGCTTACAAGGGGTCCCGTACGAGCAGTACTTC.

The CDR3 loop reads CASITVTGTGSGYTF. CDR3 DNA sequence: TGTGCCAGTATTACCGTAACCGGGACAGGGTCTGGCTACACCTTC. V and J are TRBV19 and TRBJ1-2, with 9 bases that match TRBD1. This CDR3 region has 15 residues. The germline CDR1 and CDR2 sequences are LNHDA and SQIVND (reference sequence). V lost 7 bases to trimming and J lost 7 bases; unmatched junction nucleotides: 13.

This clonotype has more than one count but fewer than ten. This chain's CDR3 is CASSQDPNTGELFF. The CDR3 region has the DNA TGCGCCAGCAGCCAAGATCCGAACACCGGGGAGCTGTTTTTT. The rearrangement uses TRBV4-1 and TRBJ2-2; D gene unclear. V was trimmed by 0 bases and J by 0 bases, leaving 2 bases between them. The germline V gene encodes CDR1 MGHRA and CDR2 YSYEKL. This CDR3 region has 14 residues.

The CDR3 region is CASSSGVTEGYTF. The DNA of the CDR3 is TGTGCCAGCAGCTCAGGGGTTACTGAGGGCTACACCTTC. The chain has TRBV6-1 and TRBJ1-2; D is possibly TRBD1 (6 bases). V was pared by 6 bases and J by 8 bases, with 16 bases between. The CDR3 consists of 13 residues. Germline V lookup: CDR1 MNHNS, CDR2 SASEGT.

The V and J genes are TRBV5-5 and TRBJ2-1; TRBD2 matches at 13 bases. The CDR3 covers 16 residues. The germline V gene has CDR1 SGHKS and CDR2 YYEKEE (reference sequence). After removal of 4 bases from V and 3 bases from J, the junction contained 4 bases not matched to a gene. The chain's CDR3 is CASSDGTSGNYNEQFF. As DNA, the CDR3 is TGTGCCAGCAGCGATGGGACTAGCGGGAACTACAATGAGCAGTTCTTC.

This clonotype has more than one count but fewer than ten. One end of the junction fails to match germline, which may point to a read error. The chain employs TRBV28 and TRBJ2-5; perhaps TRBD1 as D (6 bases). The CDR3 loop spans 13 amino acids. CDR1 and CDR2 (germline): MDHEN, SYDVKM. CDR3 DNA sequence: TGTGCCAGCGGTTTCAGGGGCCGGGAGACCCAGTACTTC. Translated, it gives CASGFRGRETQYF.

This clonotype was counted many times. The chain carries TRBV7-2 and TRBJ2-5; perhaps TRBD2 as D (6 bases). The CDR3 has 14 amino acids. Trimming stripped 4 bases from V and 4 bases from J, with 13 bases between. Germline V CDR1 and CDR2: SGHTA, FQGNSA. The CDR3 here is CASSSPTRGETQYF. CDR3 nucleotides: TGTGCCAGCAGCTCGCCGACTAGAGGAGAGACCCAGTACTTC.

The chain employs TRBV28 and TRBJ2-7, with 11 bases fitting TRBD1. V lost 3 bases, J lost 5 bases, and 15 bases stayed unmatched. CDR3 length: 18 residues. Germline CDR1 MDHEN, CDR2 SYDVKM. The CDR3 sequence: CASSFTHGSGTGGHEQYF. In DNA, the CDR3 is TGTGCCAGCAGTTTCACGCATGGATCCGGGACAGGGGGGCACGAGCAGTACTTC.

J is TRBJ2-1 and V is TRBV6-2 or TRBV6-3; D is possibly TRBD2 (6 bases). Germline lookup yields CDR1 MNHEY and CDR2 SVGEGT. The CDR3 extends over 16 amino acids. The V end was cut by 11 bases, the J end by 0 bases, with 20 bases between. CDR3 sequence: CARTKGLLSSYNEQFF. The CDR3, as DNA: TGTGCCCGCACCAAGGGACTCCTGAGCTCCTACAATGAGCAGTTCTTC.

This clonotype was counted at least ten times. The J gene is TRBJ1-1, the V gene TRBV7-9, with D possibly being TRBD1 (5 bases). Germline V lookup: CDR1 SEHNR, CDR2 FQNEAQ (reference sequence). The CDR3 has 15 residues. V shed 5 bases and J shed 4 bases, with 17 bases lying between them. The CDR3: CASSHQSSGITEAFF. The CDR3 DNA follows: TGTGCCAGCAGCCATCAGTCGTCAGGGATCACTGAAGCTTTCTTT. The full variable domain, rest sourced from reference TRBV7-9 and TRBJ1-1, is DTGVSQNPRHKITKRGQNVTFRCDPISEHNRLYWYRQTLGQGPEFLTYFQNEAQLEKSRLLSDRFSAERPKGSFSTLEIQRTEQGDSAMYLCASSHQSSGITEAFFGQGTRLTVV.

This chain uses TRBV19 with TRBJ1-2; D unresolved. Per the germline V gene, CDR1 is LNHDA and CDR2 is SQIVND (reference sequence). V was shortened by 5 bases and J by 8 bases, with 15 bases between the two germline ends. CDR3 size: 13 residues. CDR3 sequence: CASSSSPGGGYTF. CDR3 DNA sequence: TGTGCCAGTAGTTCCTCACCAGGCGGCGGCTACACCTTC.

This chain uses TRBV28 with TRBJ2-1; 8 bases are a match to TRBD2. The CDR3 loop spans 14 amino acids. The V gene's germline CDR1 is MDHEN and CDR2 SYDVKM. V shed 5 bases and J 3 bases; nucleotides not matched to a gene: 3. CDR3 loop: CASSRSGNYNEQFF. In DNA form, the CDR3 reads TGTGCCAGCAGTCGTAGCGGGAACTACAATGAGCAGTTCTTC.

The V and J genes are TRBV27 and TRBJ2-7, with 8 bases aligning to TRBD2. Trimming at V came to 6 bases and at J to 3 bases, leaving 4 bases not matched to a gene. The CDR3 is made up of 13 amino acids. Germline CDR1 and CDR2: MNHEY and SMNVEV (reference sequence). CDR3 coding DNA: TGTGCCAGCAGACTAGCGGAACGCTACGAGCAGTACTTC. The encoded protein is CASRLAERYEQYF.